One T cell receptor beta chain is described in this entry. The target antigen is unknown. This entry is derived from a study of shared clonotypes between healthy human individuals. The repertoire was sequenced with immunoSEQ multiplex PCR; TCRdb's copy has only in-frame clones and lacks some. The sample includes about 2 million clones, roughly 94% seen only once; the top ten take 0.85% to 1.3%. CD45RO negativity and positive selection for CCR7 defined naive CD8 cells, a population that excluded terminally differentiated effector memory CD45RA+ cells. General observations from the study: Clonotype sharing among donors, it was expected, would be affected by sequencing depth. Naive subsets generally had larger estimated richness than memory subsets. At large depth, rarefaction still showed sorted-subset sequencing to be incomplete. Relative to clonotypes present in all four donors, those not shared had lower generation probabilities.

V was trimmed by 8 bases and J by 4 bases, leaving 17 bases between them. In germline, CDR1 is MDHEN, CDR2 SYDVKM. CDR3 length: 14 residues. The V gene is TRBV28, the J gene TRBJ1-1; D remains ambiguous. The sequence derives from a man aged 18-30 years in good health. Sequenced material: naive CD8+ T cells sorted from blood. For the CDR3, the DNA is TGTGCCAGCGGATTAAGGGTAGGTCTCACTGAAGCTTTCTTT. This sequence encodes CASGLRVGLTEAFF.